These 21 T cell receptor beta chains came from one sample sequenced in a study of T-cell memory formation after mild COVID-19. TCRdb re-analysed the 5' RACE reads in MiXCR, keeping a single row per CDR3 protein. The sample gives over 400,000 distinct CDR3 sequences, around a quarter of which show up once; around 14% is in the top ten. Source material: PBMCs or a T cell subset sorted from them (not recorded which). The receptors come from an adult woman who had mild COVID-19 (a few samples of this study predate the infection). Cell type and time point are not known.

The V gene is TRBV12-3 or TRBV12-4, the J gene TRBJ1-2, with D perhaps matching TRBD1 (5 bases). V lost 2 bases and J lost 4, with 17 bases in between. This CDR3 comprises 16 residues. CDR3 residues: CASSLLLGGGGYGYTF. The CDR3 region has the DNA TGTGCCAGCAGTTTACTGCTCGGTGGGGGTGGCTATGGCTACACCTTC.

The CDR3 nucleotides read TGTGCCAGCAGCCCCCAGCCGAGCACAGATACGCAGTATTTT. It is translated as CASSPQPSTDTQYF. The chain is built from TRBV7-2 and TRBJ2-3; no firm D call. Germline V CDR1 and CDR2: SGHTA, FQGNSA. V lost 5 bases and J 0 bases, leaving 9 bases between the germline ends. The CDR3 loop spans 14 amino acids.

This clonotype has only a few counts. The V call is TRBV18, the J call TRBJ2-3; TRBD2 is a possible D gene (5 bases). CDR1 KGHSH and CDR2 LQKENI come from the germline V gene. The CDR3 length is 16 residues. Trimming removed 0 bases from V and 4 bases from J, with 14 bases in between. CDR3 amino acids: CASSPPTGKMSDTQYF. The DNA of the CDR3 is TGTGCCAGCTCACCACCGACGGGAAAGATGTCAGATACGCAGTATTTT.

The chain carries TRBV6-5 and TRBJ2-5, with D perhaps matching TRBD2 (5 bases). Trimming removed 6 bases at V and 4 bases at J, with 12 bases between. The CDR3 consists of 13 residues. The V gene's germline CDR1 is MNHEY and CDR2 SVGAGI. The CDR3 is CASSYDGVETQYF. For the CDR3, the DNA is TGTGCCAGCAGCTACGACGGGGTAGAGACCCAGTACTTC.

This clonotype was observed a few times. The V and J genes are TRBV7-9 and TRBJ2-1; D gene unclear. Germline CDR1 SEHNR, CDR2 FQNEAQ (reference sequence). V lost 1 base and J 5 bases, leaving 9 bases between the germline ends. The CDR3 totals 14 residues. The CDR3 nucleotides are TGTGCCAGCAGCTTAGGGGTTCCTCACAATGAGCAGTTCTTC. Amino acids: CASSLGVPHNEQFF.

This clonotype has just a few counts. As DNA, the CDR3 is TGCGCCAGCAGCTTGGGTACTAGTACCAACGAGCAGTACTTC. Translation gives CASSLGTSTNEQYF. This sequence joins TRBV5-1 and TRBJ2-7; possibly TRBD2 for D (5 bases). V dropped 0 bases and J dropped 5 bases, with 12 bases sitting between them. The CDR3 is 14 amino acids. Germline V gives CDR1 SGHRS, CDR2 YFSETQ.

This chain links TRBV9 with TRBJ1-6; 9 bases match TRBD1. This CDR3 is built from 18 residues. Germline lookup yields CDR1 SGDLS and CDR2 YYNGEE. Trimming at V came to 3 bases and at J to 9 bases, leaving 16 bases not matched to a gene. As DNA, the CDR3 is TGTGCCAGCAGCGCCAAGGATTATACAGGGGGCTTCTCTTCACCCCTCCACTTT. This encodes CASSAKDYTGGFSSPLHF.

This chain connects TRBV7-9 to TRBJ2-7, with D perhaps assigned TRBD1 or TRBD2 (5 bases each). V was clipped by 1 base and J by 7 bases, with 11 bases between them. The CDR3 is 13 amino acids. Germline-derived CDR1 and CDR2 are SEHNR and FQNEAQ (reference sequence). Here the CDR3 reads CASSLVTGREQYF. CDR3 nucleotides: TGTGCCAGCAGCTTAGTCACGGGGCGGGAGCAGTACTTC.

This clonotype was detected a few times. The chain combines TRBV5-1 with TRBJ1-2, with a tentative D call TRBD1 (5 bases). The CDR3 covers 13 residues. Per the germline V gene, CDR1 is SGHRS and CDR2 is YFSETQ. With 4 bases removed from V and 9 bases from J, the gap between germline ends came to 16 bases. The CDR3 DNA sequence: TGCGCCAGCAGCCCCGGGACTTCGGAGAGCTACACCTTC. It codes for CASSPGTSESYTF. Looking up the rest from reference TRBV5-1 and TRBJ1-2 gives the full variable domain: KAGVTQTPRYLIKTRGQQVTLSCSPISGHRSVSWYQQTPGQGLQFLFEYFSETQRNKGNFPGRFSGRQFSNSRSEMNVSTLELGDSALYLCASSPGTSESYTFGSGTRLTVV.

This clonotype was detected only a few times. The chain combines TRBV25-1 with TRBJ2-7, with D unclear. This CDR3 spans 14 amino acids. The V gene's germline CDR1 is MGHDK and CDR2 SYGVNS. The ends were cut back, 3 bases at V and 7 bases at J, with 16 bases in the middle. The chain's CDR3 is CASSDPNSMGEQYF. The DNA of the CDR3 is TGTGCCAGCAGTGATCCCAACTCCATGGGGGAGCAGTACTTC.

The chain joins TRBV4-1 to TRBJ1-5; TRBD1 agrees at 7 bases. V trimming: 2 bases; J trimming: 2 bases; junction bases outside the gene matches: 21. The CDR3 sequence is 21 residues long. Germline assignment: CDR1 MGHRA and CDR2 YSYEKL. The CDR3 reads CASSQPINRDSKKRGNQPQHF. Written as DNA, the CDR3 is TGCGCCAGCAGCCAACCCATCAACCGGGACAGCAAAAAACGGGGCAATCAGCCCCAGCATTTT.

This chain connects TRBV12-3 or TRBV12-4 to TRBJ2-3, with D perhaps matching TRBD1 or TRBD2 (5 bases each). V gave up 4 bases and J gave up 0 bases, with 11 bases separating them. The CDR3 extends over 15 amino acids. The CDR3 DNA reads TGTGCCAGCAGTTCGGGGCTCCTTAGCACAGATACGCAGTATTTT. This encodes CASSSGLLSTDTQYF.

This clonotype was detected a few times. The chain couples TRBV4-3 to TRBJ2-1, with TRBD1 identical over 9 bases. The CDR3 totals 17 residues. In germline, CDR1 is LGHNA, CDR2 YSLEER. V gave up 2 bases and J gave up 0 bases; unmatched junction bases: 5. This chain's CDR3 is CASSQLGGQGSYNEQFF. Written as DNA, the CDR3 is TGCGCCAGCAGCCAACTGGGGGGACAGGGCTCCTACAATGAGCAGTTCTTC.

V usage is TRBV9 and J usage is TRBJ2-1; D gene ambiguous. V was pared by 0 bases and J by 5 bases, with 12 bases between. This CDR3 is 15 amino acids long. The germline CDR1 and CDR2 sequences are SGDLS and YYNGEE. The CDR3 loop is CASSVVAFGHNEQFF. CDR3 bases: TGTGCCAGCAGCGTAGTGGCTTTTGGGCACAATGAGCAGTTCTTC. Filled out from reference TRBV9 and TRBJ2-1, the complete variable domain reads DSGVTQTPKHLITATGQRVTLRCSPRSGDLSVYWYQQSLDQGLQFLIQYYNGEERAKGNILERFSAQQFPDLHSELNLSSLELGDSALYFCASSVVAFGHNEQFFGPGTRLTVL.

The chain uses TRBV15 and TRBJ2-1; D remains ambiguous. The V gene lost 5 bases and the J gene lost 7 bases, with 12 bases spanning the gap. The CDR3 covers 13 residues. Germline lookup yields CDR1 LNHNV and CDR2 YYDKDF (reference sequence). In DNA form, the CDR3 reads TGTGCCACCAGCGGACCTGACGGGAATGAGCAGTTCTTC. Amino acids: CATSGPDGNEQFF.

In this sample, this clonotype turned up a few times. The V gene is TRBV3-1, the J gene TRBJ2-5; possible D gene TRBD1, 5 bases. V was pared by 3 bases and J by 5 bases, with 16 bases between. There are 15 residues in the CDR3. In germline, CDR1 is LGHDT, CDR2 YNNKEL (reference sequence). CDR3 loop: CASSQMGQALETQYF. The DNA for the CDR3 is TGTGCCAGCAGCCAGATGGGGCAGGCACTGGAGACCCAGTACTTC.

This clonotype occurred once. CDR3 in DNA: TGCAGTGCTAGCTCGGCTTCAGAGACCCAGTACTTC. Protein product: CSASSASETQYF. The V gene is TRBV20-1, the J gene TRBJ2-5, with unresolved D. Trimming removed 3 bases from V and 4 bases from J, with 9 bases in between. Germline CDR1 DFQATT, CDR2 SNEGSKA (reference sequence). The CDR3 totals 12 residues.

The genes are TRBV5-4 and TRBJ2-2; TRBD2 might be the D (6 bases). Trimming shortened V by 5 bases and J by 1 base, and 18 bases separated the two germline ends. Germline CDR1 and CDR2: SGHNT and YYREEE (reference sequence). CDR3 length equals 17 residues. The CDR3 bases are TGTGCCAGCAGTTTAGCCCGGGACTCACGGAACACCGGGGAGCTGTTTTTT. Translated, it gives CASSLARDSRNTGELFF.

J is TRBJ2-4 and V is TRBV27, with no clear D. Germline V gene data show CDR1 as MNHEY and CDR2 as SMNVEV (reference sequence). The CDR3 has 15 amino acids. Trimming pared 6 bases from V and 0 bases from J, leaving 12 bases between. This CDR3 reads CASRDGRTAKNIQYF. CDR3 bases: TGTGCCAGCAGGGACGGGCGAACAGCCAAAAACATTCAGTACTTC.

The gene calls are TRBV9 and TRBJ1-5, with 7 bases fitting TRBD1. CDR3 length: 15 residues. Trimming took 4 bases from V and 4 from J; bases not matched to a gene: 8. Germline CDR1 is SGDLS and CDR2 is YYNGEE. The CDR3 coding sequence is TGTGCCAGCAGCCCTAATACAGGGGCAAATCAGCCCCAGCATTTT. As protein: CASSPNTGANQPQHF.

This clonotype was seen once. In nucleotides, the CDR3 is TGTGCCAGCAGTCGCGGACACGACACAGATACGCAGTATTTT. Protein sequence: CASSRGHDTDTQYF. The chain joins TRBV6-6 to TRBJ2-3; D is possibly TRBD1 (5 bases). V gave up 5 bases and J gave up 2 bases, with 11 bases separating them. Germline CDR1 is MNHNY and CDR2 is SVGAGI (reference sequence). The CDR3 is 14 amino acids.